This TCR beta chain was identified in a study of cytomegalovirus exposure and HLA in healthy donors (TCRdb year 2017). Broadly, across the study: In an earlier analysis of 587 of the donors, 250 to 350 Gb of sequence data and 90 million to 120 million unique TCR beta sequences from 180 million or so T cells were reported. An early release that covered about 600 HLA-typed donors contained around 300 gigabases of sequencing data and roughly 84 million unique TCR sequences. The genetic ancestry cluster associated with self-reported Caucasian donors included over 65% of the roughly 360 genotyped donors. The study was designed to test whether signatures of past pathogen exposure could be identified by cataloging public T cell receptors. The study used immunosequencing to profile the T cell repertoires of 666 subjects and linked those repertoires to cytomegalovirus serostatus. A separate validation cohort of some 130 different subjects was used in addition to the 666-subject first cohort. To predict cytomegalovirus infection status, the study combined high-throughput TCR immunosequencing, statistical association of individual TCRs with disease status, and machine learning. To study patterns of TCR occurrence, a later analysis re-analyzed previously published TCR beta repertoires from 666 donors and added high-resolution HLA genotyping. In the later analysis, no new phenotypic data were used to find candidate immune exposures; instead, reliance was placed on TCR beta sequences and their occurrence across donors. An earlier analysis of fewer than 700 of the donors applied high-throughput TCR beta sequencing to assess whether each TCR beta V gene segment acted as functional or pseudogenic. Donor age, sex, ethnicity and CMV serostatus were compiled alongside the repertoire data. A later genetic analysis used genome-wide SNP genotypes for about 55% of the 666 donors, treating that subset as a discovery cohort. All discovery cohort repertoires had been generated on a single sequencing platform. Class I and class II HLA loci were covered by the typing at four-digit resolution. The number of typed donors differed by locus: roughly 620-640 for A, B, C, DRB1 and DQB1; 500 to 550 for DQA1; some 610 for DPA1; and 400 to 480 for DPB1. A handful of DR-DQ haplotypes were handled as single units for association and clustering because linkage in the cohort was strong. Among under 450 genotyped donors of the cohort, an average of roughly 240,000 unique TCR beta nucleotide sequences were sequenced per donor, about a sixth of them non-productive.

The library came from the immunoSEQ multiplex PCR assay. For the multiplex PCR, a mixture combining 60 forward primers for TCR Vbeta segments and 13 reverse primers for TCR Jbeta segments was used. The CDR3 region of rearranged TCR beta genes was amplified from genomic DNA with a multiplex PCR assay. The amplified TCR beta libraries were sequenced on the Illumina HiSeq System as 87-base-pair reads. The authors' analysis ran thus. A later analysis counted approximately 74 million unique TCR beta chains across the 666 repertoires, and around 9.9 million of these chains were shared by at least two donors. Raw reads were error-corrected and collapsed into unique sequences by a nearest-neighbor algorithm in which closely related sequences were merged to remove PCR and sequencing errors. CDR3 sequences were aligned to IMGT reference sequences to assign V, D and J gene segments. For a sequence to be retained, at least a six-nucleotide match to both a V gene segment and a J gene segment was required. A rearrangement was called productive if the CDR3 had no stop codons and remained in frame with V and J, and every other rearrangement was called non-productive. Following IMGT convention, CDR3 was defined as the stretch from the second conserved V-encoded cysteine to the conserved J-encoded phenylalanine. The earlier analysis of more than 450 of the donors excluded sequences that lacked an unambiguous match to a single V gene segment. An earlier analysis of fewer than 750 of the donors called V segments functional above 56.7% productive rearrangements and segregating when the between-donor standard deviation exceeded 5%. A statistical classification framework was developed to diagnose cytomegalovirus status using the catalog of TCR beta chain sequences. In a later analysis, TCR nucleotide sequences were compared against IMGT/GENE-DB human TR gene sequences so that V and J genes could be assigned. In a later analysis, CDR3 sequences and most-parsimonious VDJ recombination scenarios were assigned using the TCRdist pipeline. In a later analysis, each TCR beta chain was defined by its CDR3 amino acid sequence together with its V-gene family, and reads lacking a unique V-gene family were excluded. To address suspected cross-contamination and a sequencing artifact, a later analysis removed several hundred highly shared, low-generation-probability nucleotide sequences. In a later analysis, a clonal expansion index for each public chain was calculated from normalized within-repertoire ranks of inferred template counts. Generation probabilities in a later analysis came from a VDJ recombination model fitted to out-of-frame rearrangements, and those results were checked against IGoR. A later analysis scored TCR-TCR, TCR-HLA and TCR-CMV co-occurrence with hypergeometric tests, applying a repertoire-size bias correction to TCR pairs. A later analysis estimated false discovery rates by permuting HLA or CMV assignments 20 times. A later analysis grouped co-occurring TCRs with DBSCAN, adding TCRdist sequence similarity when clustering within HLA-allele-positive subsets. For co-occurrence clustering, repertoires with fewer than 30,000 or more than 120,000 public chains were excluded, along with roughly 5 repertoires with anomalous nucleotide sharing. TCRdb carries this immuneACCESS record with in-frame sequences only. Its versions omit some clonotypes, under half of them owing to an unresolved V gene in the studies checked, with the rest unexplained. That table is the source of V, J and clone size, and D and trimming were worked out from the DNA. This sample has roughly 82,000 clones in its table, and approximately 77% of those were observed once. The ten largest clones capture roughly 11% of the sample.

General conclusions and limits of the study: The study gave a list of 150 to 200 TCR beta chains associated with cytomegalovirus. Sequencing depth was assumed to be roughly uniform across donors in the presence/absence analyses, though that assumption may not hold. In a later analysis, some 18,000 TCR beta sequences were associated with specific HLA alleles at a false discovery rate of 0.05. In a later analysis, most CMV-associated TCR beta chains were found to appear HLA-restricted, with HLA associations seemingly driven largely by CMV exposure. A further reported finding was that TCR beta sequences accurately predicted the HLA-A and HLA-B alleles for most subjects in the first cohort. Most TCR sequences were observed very rarely across donors, whereas some public TCRs were present in many individuals. In a later analysis, TCR association rates were found to vary across HLA loci, with the most associated TCRs seen for DRB1 alleles and the fewest for HLA-C alleles. Immune exposure information for the cohort was limited to CMV serostatus. In vitro tests confirmed that a few of the cytomegalovirus-associated TCR beta chains recognize cytomegalovirus antigens. Linkage disequilibrium might explain the correlated functional status among segregating V segments, but an unknown experimental factor could not be ruled out. Because counts were too low, about 18 rarely observed V segments, including chromosome 9 orphons, were excluded from the earlier analysis of around 640 of the donors. Compared with the roughly 700-donor mean, donors in an Asian-associated ancestry cluster had fewer N-insertions in productive TCRs, according to a later genetic analysis. HLA typing was unavailable for some donors at each locus, so association tests used only the typed subset. A later analysis found that HLA-associated TCR beta chains were more clonally expanded and had lower generation probabilities than equally common non-associated chains. In an earlier analysis of approximately 600 of the donors, most TCR beta V segments were observed in productive rearrangements about 87% or about 30% of the time, broadly matching IMGT annotations. V-gene and J-gene trimming of TCR beta chains was associated with a missense DCLRE1C variant in a later genetic analysis, and the association was replicated in an independent cohort. The classifier was reported to diagnose cytomegalovirus status with high specificity and sensitivity in both the original cohort and the validation cohort. According to a later analysis, parvovirus B19, influenza, CMV and Epstein-Barr virus appeared linked to several top co-occurrence clusters. A group of highly shared sequence variants was considered likely to be a technical artifact of the sequencing pipeline. It was suggested by the authors that the approach could potentially be generalized to other disease states and immunological phenotypes. In this cohort, only TCR beta chains were sequenced, and detectable features were limited by the absence of alpha or paired-chain data. Because the 87-base-pair reads could not distinguish some IMGT-functional V segments, including TRBV6-2 and TRBV6-3, those segments were excluded. Assigning TCR associations to individual alleles was difficult when HLA alleles, especially DR and DQ, strongly co-occurred.

The cohort comprised 666 healthy bone marrow donors. Cohort members were all nominally healthy when sampled, although unrecorded immune exposures were likely present. The donor tested CMV seropositive and was one of the 289 seropositive cohort members. Each donor provided a peripheral blood sample, and peripheral blood mononuclear cells were used for TCR beta sequencing. Genomic DNA was extracted from the blood cell samples with the Qiagen DNeasy Blood Extraction Kit. Trimming at the junction amounts to 3 bases on V and 11 bases on J, and the germline ends lie 12 bases apart. Via the germline V gene, CDR1 is SGHTS and CDR2 YDEGEE. From cysteine to phenylalanine, the CDR3 is 12 amino acids long. Of the read, only the CDR3 DNA is kept; its 36 bases are in frame from base 1. Worth noting for this clone: There is no known antigen for this receptor. Qualities for individual bases were not recorded, and no much larger clone is one base off.

Sequencing was done on a sample of PBMCs. This sequence uses TRBV5-8 and TRBJ1-5; confidence is insufficient to name the D gene. The origin of this receptor is a woman aged 40 to 49 in good health and CMV-seropositive. The CDR3 sequence is CASSWGDRAQHF. Here is the DNA: TGTGCCAGCAGCTGGGGAGACCGGGCCCAGCATTTT. Joined to the reference TRBV5-8 and TRBJ1-5 proteins, this CDR3 gives the full variable domain: EAGVTQSPTHLIKTRGQQATLRCSPISGHTSVYWYQQALGLGLQFLLWYDEGEERNRGNFPPRFSGRQFPNYSSELNVNALELEDSALYLCASSWGDRAQHFGDGTRLSIL.